A selection of T cell receptor beta chains follows, all from one sample in a study of blood T cell repertoires in COVID-19. TCRdb's table, derived via immunoSEQ multiplex PCR, lists solely in-frame clones and lacks some. This sample yields 150,000 to 200,000 clones, of which roughly 81% are seen a single time; 0.8% to 1.2% belongs to the top ten. The sample comprised peripheral blood. These receptor sequences come from a man in his forties with acute or convalescent COVID-19. The CDR3 runs from the conserved cysteine through the conserved F or W. The D gene is left open where the match is weak. Some rows mark clone size as missing; the rest say once, few, many or name a class of expanded clone.

NA | TRBJ1-6 | TRBV5-6 | NA | CASSFTGNNISPLHF | TGTGCCAGCAGCTTTACAGGGAACAACATTTCACCCCTCCACTTT
TRBD1 | TRBJ1-2 | TRBV5-8 | NA | CASSLPGTGASRGYTF | TGTGCCAGCAGCTTACCCGGGACAGGGGCCTCTCGAGGCTACACCTTC
TRBD1 | TRBJ1-5 | TRBV27 | NA | CASSPGGTGGGQPQHF | TGTGCCAGCAGTCCGGGAGGAACAGGGGGTGGCCAGCCCCAGCATTTT
NA | TRBJ1-6 | TRBV7-2 | NA | CASSLAKGVSYNSPLHF | TGTGCCAGCAGCTTAGCTAAGGGAGTCTCCTATAATTCACCCCTCCACTTT
TRBD1 | TRBJ1-1 | TRBV7-6 | NA | CASRENRGQTEAFF | TGTGCCAGCAGGGAAAACAGGGGGCAAACTGAAGCTTTCTTT
NA | TRBJ1-1 | TRBV7-2 | few | CASSIGQRNTEAFF | TGTGCCAGCAGCATAGGACAGCGAAACACTGAAGCTTTCTTT
NA | TRBJ2-5 | TRBV30 | NA | CAWSVAGARETQYF | TGTGCCTGGAGTGTGGCAGGGGCGCGAGAGACCCAGTACTTC
TRBD1 | TRBJ1-1 | TRBV6-6 | NA | CASSTGGVTEAFF | TGTGCCAGCAGTACAGGGGGAGTAACTGAAGCTTTCTTT
NA | TRBJ2-1 | TRBV7-9 | NA | CASSLTDNEQFF | TGTGCCAGCAGCCTAACGGACAATGAGCAGTTCTTC
NA | TRBJ1-2 | TRBV9 | NA | CASSPNNWGDGYTF | TGTGCCAGCAGCCCAAACAACTGGGGGGATGGCTACACCTTC
TRBD2 | TRBJ2-1 | TRBV7-3 | NA | CASSLGLAGGAREQFF | TGTGCCAGCAGCCTGGGACTAGCGGGGGGAGCGCGGGAGCAGTTCTTC
NA | TRBJ1-1 | TRBV5-8 | few | CASSLVLQVWIDFF | TGTGCCAGCAGCTTGGTATTGCAGGTTTGGATTGATTTCTTT
NA | TRBJ1-2 | TRBV19 | NA | CASSIVGPYAENYGYTF | TGTGCCAGTAGTATTGTGGGGCCATACGCGGAAAACTATGGCTACACCTTC
NA | TRBJ2-3 | TRBV5-1 | NA | CASSLPTYRSTDTQYF | TGCGCCAGCAGCTTGCCGACATACCGATCAACAGATACGCAGTATTTT
NA | TRBJ2-7 | TRBV19 | few | CASSIVDEQYF | TGTGCCAGTAGTATAGTAGACGAGCAGTACTTC
TRBD2 | TRBJ2-7 | TRBV5-1 | NA | CASSPSGGVLREQYF | TGCGCCAGCAGCCCTAGTGGGGGGGTGCTGCGCGAGCAGTACTTC
TRBD1 | TRBJ2-7 | TRBV5-6 | NA | CASSVDRATYEQYF | TGTGCCAGCAGCGTGGACAGGGCCACCTACGAGCAGTACTTC
NA | TRBJ2-7 | TRBV6-5 | once | CASSQSGYEQYF | TGTGCCAGCAGCCAGAGCGGGTACGAGCAGTACTTC
NA | TRBJ2-7 | TRBV20-1 | NA | CSASFQGIYEQYF | TGCAGTGCTAGTTTTCAGGGAATCTACGAGCAGTACTTC
TRBD1 | TRBJ1-2 | TRBV11-2 | NA | CASSLGGTGSTF | TGTGCCAGCAGCTTAGGAGGGACAGGATCGACCTTC
NA | TRBJ2-7 | TRBV25-1 | once | CASSESRDWTYEQYF | TGTGCCAGCAGTGAATCGAGGGACTGGACCTACGAGCAGTACTTC
NA | TRBJ1-2 | TRBV3-1/TRBV3-2 | NA | CASSQGQTNYGYTF | TGTGCCAGCAGCCAGGGACAAACTAACTATGGCTACACCTTC
NA | TRBJ1-6 | TRBV6-6 | NA | CASSYAAENSPLHF | TGTGCCAGCAGTTACGCGGCGGAGAATTCACCCCTCCACTTT
NA | TRBJ2-1 | TRBV25-1 | NA | CASSEFSGRSYNEQFF | TGTGCCAGCAGTGAATTTTCCGGGAGATCCTACAATGAGCAGTTCTTC
NA | TRBJ2-3 | TRBV5-1 | NA | CASSLGVIGADTQYF | TGCGCCAGCAGCTTGGGGGTTATCGGAGCAGATACGCAGTATTTT
TRBD1 | TRBJ2-3 | TRBV5-5 | NA | CASRSPGQSITDTQYF | TGTGCCAGCAGGAGCCCGGGACAGTCAATCACAGATACGCAGTATTTT
NA | TRBJ1-1 | TRBV5-6 | once | CASSLVTGVNTEAFF | TGTGCCAGCAGCTTGGTGACGGGGGTGAACACTGAAGCTTTCTTT
NA | TRBJ2-3 | TRBV4-2 | NA | CASSQFGGGGMADTQYF | TGTGCCAGCAGCCAATTCGGAGGGGGGGGCATGGCAGATACGCAGTATTTT
NA | TRBJ2-1 | TRBV11-3 | NA | CASSLYPGNEQFF | TGTGCCAGCAGCTTATATCCAGGGAATGAGCAGTTCTTC
TRBD1 | TRBJ1-4 | TRBV30 | NA | CAWRGSRGRREKLFF | TGTGCCTGGAGGGGATCCAGGGGGCGTCGAGAAAAACTGTTTTTT
TRBD1 | TRBJ1-4 | TRBV6-6 | few | CASSLRGHNEKLFF | TGTGCCAGCAGTCTTAGGGGGCATAATGAAAAACTGTTTTTT
TRBD1 | TRBJ1-2 | TRBV30 | NA | CAWSKRQGVDYGYTF | TGTGCCTGGAGTAAAAGACAGGGTGTGGACTATGGCTACACCTTC
TRBD1 | TRBJ1-2 | TRBV28 | NA | CASRRDRVMGYTF | TGTGCCAGCAGGAGGGACAGGGTTATGGGCTACACCTTC
NA | TRBJ2-7 | TRBV4-3 | once | CASSQDYPLYEQYF | TGCGCCAGCAGCCAAGACTACCCACTCTACGAGCAGTACTTC
NA | TRBJ1-4 | TRBV25-1 | NA | CASSELGQGNEKLFF | TGTGCCAGCAGTGAACTGGGGCAGGGTAATGAAAAACTGTTTTTT
NA | TRBJ2-7 | TRBV28 | NA | CASSQQKPYEQYF | TGTGCCAGCAGTCAACAGAAACCATACGAGCAGTACTTC
TRBD1 | TRBJ1-3 | TRBV6-6 | NA | CASSYGQGAGNTIYF | TGTGCCAGCAGTTACGGACAGGGGGCGGGAAACACCATATATTTT
NA | TRBJ2-7 | TRBV6-4 | NA | CASKYNFYEQYF | TGTGCCAGCAAGTACAATTTCTACGAGCAGTACTTC
TRBD1 | TRBJ2-7 | TRBV5-8 | NA | CASSLEGTGPFYEQYF | TGTGCCAGCAGCTTGGAGGGGACAGGTCCTTTCTACGAGCAGTACTTC
TRBD2 | TRBJ2-3 | TRBV5-1 | NA | CASSLELAGSDTQYF | TGCGCCAGCAGCTTGGAGCTAGCGGGGAGCGATACGCAGTATTTT
TRBD1 | TRBJ1-1 | TRBV7-9 | NA | CASSPSGGVNTEAFF | TGTGCCAGCAGCCCCTCAGGGGGAGTGAACACTGAAGCTTTCTTT
TRBD2 | TRBJ2-3 | TRBV3-1/TRBV3-2 | NA | CASSLLAGGADTQYF | TGTGCCAGCAGCCTCCTAGCGGGGGGGGCAGATACGCAGTATTTT
NA | TRBJ1-3 | TRBV21-1 | NA | CASSNSGGFAGNTIYF | TGTGCCAGCAGCAATTCTGGGGGGTTTGCTGGAAACACCATATATTTT
TRBD2 | TRBJ2-7 | TRBV19 | NA | CASSITSGGNEQYF | TGTGCCAGTAGTATCACTAGCGGGGGTAACGAGCAGTACTTC
TRBD2 | TRBJ2-1 | TRBV19 | NA | CASSIPGLAGGNEQFF | TGTGCCAGTAGTATCCCCGGACTAGCGGGGGGGAATGAGCAGTTCTTC
NA | TRBJ2-5 | TRBV13 | NA | CASSPQDVETQYF | TGTGCCAGCAGCCCCCAGGATGTGGAGACCCAGTACTTC
TRBD1 | TRBJ2-5 | TRBV5-1 | NA | CASSLAGQGGETQYF | TGCGCCAGCAGCTTGGCGGGACAGGGAGGAGAGACCCAGTACTTC
TRBD2 | TRBJ2-1 | TRBV6-2/TRBV6-3 | NA | CASSYLVAGGYNEQFF | TGTGCCAGCAGTTATTTAGTAGCGGGGGGGTACAATGAGCAGTTCTTC
NA | TRBJ1-6 | TRBV6-2/TRBV6-3 | NA | CASSSRRGSSYNSPLHF | TGTGCCAGCAGTTCACGGCGCGGGAGCTCCTATAATTCACCCCTCCACTTT
NA | TRBJ2-1 | TRBV7-2 | few | CASNQNGGGEQFF | TGTGCCAGCAACCAAAATGGGGGCGGCGAGCAGTTCTTC
NA | TRBJ2-1 | TRBV19 | NA | CASSPRGGEQFF | TGTGCCAGTAGCCCTCGAGGTGGCGAGCAGTTCTTC
NA | TRBJ1-3 | TRBV24-1 | NA | CATSDSSGNTIYF | TGTGCCACCAGTGACTCCTCTGGAAACACCATATATTTT